One and the same sample provided the 8 T cell receptor delta chains below, sequenced in a study of γδ T cells in repeated Plasmodium falciparum infection. Gammadelta T cells were flow-sorted from PBMC into Vgamma9/Vdelta2+ and Vdelta2-negative populations for bulk analysis. TCRdb applied CATT to the multiplex PCR reads for clone calling. This table has over 90,000 delta-chain clones, over 0.75% appearing once. Material for sequencing was gamma-delta T cells from blood. Source of these receptors: a pool of human donors (malaria-infected and uninfected, not separated).

Concerning this clone: A read error is likely here: a far larger clone is one base away. This sample also contains other DNA sequences that code for the same CDR3. This chain links TRDV2 with TRDJ1; TRDD3 matches at 9 bases. CDR1 and CDR2 from the germline V gene are GEAIGNYY and EKD. The CDR3 has 18 amino acids. As DNA, the CDR3 is TGTGCCTGTGACACCCTCTCAAGGGGATACGCGTACACCGATAAACTCATCTTC. It yields the protein CACDTLSRGYAYTDKLIF.

This clone has more than one count but fewer than ten. The protein given by TCRdb reflects a much larger clone and differs at residue 13 from this DNA's translation, likely from a read error; the protein shown is the DNA's translation. The chain employs TRDV1 and TRDJ1, with D possibly TRDD2 on 6 matching bases. TCRdb carries no J gene annotation; the J gene was assigned here by matching the DNA with germline. Germline V gene data show CDR1 as TSWWSYY and CDR2 as QGS. Trimming pared 5 bases from V and 0 bases from J, leaving 34 bases between. This CDR3 comprises 22 residues. CDR3 in DNA: TGTGCTCTTGGGAAAGGGCGGTTCCTAGCGGGTGGGAATACCGGGTACACCGATAAACTCATCTTT. As protein: CALGKGRFLAGGNTGYTDKLIF.

Details on this clone: The protein in TCRdb stems from a much larger clone and differs at residue 6 from this DNA's translation, likely a read error; here the protein is translated from the DNA. The chain combines TRDV2 with TRDJ3, with 10 bases lining up with TRDD3. The J gene, absent from TCRdb, was called here by matching the DNA to germline. Trimming removed 1 base from V and 5 bases from J; junction bases left unmatched: 10. The CDR3 runs 19 residues. The germline V gene encodes CDR1 GEAIGNYY and CDR2 EKD. CDR3 in amino acids: CACDTASTGGFRDTRQMFF. For the CDR3, the DNA is TGTGCCTGTGACACAGCCTCTACTGGGGGATTCCGGGACACCCGACAGATGTTTTTC.

About this clone itself: The protein TCRdb lists belongs to a much larger clone and differs from this DNA's translation at residue 8, which points to a read error; the protein shown is made from the DNA. The chain links TRDV1 to TRDJ1; 9 positions match TRDD3. Germline matching of the DNA provided the J gene here, since TCRdb leaves it blank. J gave up 0 bases and V 2 bases, and 10 bases lay outside the gene matches. Germline lookup yields CDR1 TSWWSYY and CDR2 QGS. The CDR3 totals 18 residues. CDR3 sequence (DNA): TGTGCTCTTGGGGAAGTGGCTCCGGGGGATACCGACACCGATAAACTCATCTTT. Encoded protein: CALGEVAPGDTDTDKLIF.

Note on this clone: TCRdb's entry gives the protein of a much larger clone, which mismatches this DNA's translation at residue 7, likely from a read error; the protein reported here is translated from the DNA. The chain joins TRDV1 to TRDJ1; 9 bases line up with TRDD3. TCRdb lists no J gene, so it was determined here by aligning the DNA to germline. Germline V gene sequence: CDR1 TSWWSYY, CDR2 QGS. With V trimmed by 2 bases and J by 0 bases, 10 bases remained unmatched. This CDR3 contains 18 residues. The DNA of the CDR3 is TGTGCTCTTGGGGAAGTGGTCGGGGGGATACAGTACACCGATAAACTCATCTTT. Amino acids: CALGEVVGGIQYTDKLIF.

This clone was picked up a small number of times. One base separates it from a far larger clone, so it is likely a read error. The same CDR3 also results from other DNA sequences found in this sample. The chain's CDR3 is CAVSTGGCPKNTDKLIF. The CDR3 nucleotides are TGTGCCGTTAGTACTGGGGGGTGCCCGAAAAACACCGATAAACTCATCTTT. The chain couples TRDV2 to TRDJ1; 8 bases are a match to TRDD3. Trimming took 9 bases from V and 0 from J; bases not matched to a gene: 17. Germline values: CDR1 GEAIGNYY, CDR2 EKD. The CDR3 sequence is 17 residues long.

The sample holds a few counts of this clone. One base separates it from a far larger clone, so it is likely a read error. The sample carries other DNA sequences with the same CDR3. The chain couples TRDV1 to TRDJ1; 8 bases fit TRDD3. TCRdb leaves out the J gene; it was filled in here by matching the DNA to germline. V shed 5 bases, J shed 3 bases, and the junction held 20 bases outside the gene matches. Germline assignment: CDR1 TSWWSYY and CDR2 QGS. The CDR3 extends over 19 amino acids. In DNA form, the CDR3 reads TGTGCTCTTGGGTTCCCCGGTAGCTACTTGGGGGATGCCGCCGATAAACTCATCTTT. This codes for CALGFPGSYLGDAADKLIF.

This clone was counted between two and nine times. The translation of this DNA and the TCRdb protein of a much larger clone differ at residue 10, probably owing to a read error; the protein shown here is translated from the DNA. The rearrangement joins TRDV1 to TRDJ1, with TRDD3 as a possible D gene (6 bases). The J gene was not available in TCRdb and was assigned here by matching the DNA to germline segments. CDR3 length equals 17 residues. CDR1 and CDR2 from the germline V gene are TSWWSYY and QGS. The V and J ends lost 1 base and 5 bases respectively, with 20 bases between them. In DNA form, the CDR3 reads TGTGCTCTTGGGGAACGCCTCTTCTCCTGGGGAGAAGATAAACTCATCTTT. This encodes CALGERLFSWGEDKLIF.